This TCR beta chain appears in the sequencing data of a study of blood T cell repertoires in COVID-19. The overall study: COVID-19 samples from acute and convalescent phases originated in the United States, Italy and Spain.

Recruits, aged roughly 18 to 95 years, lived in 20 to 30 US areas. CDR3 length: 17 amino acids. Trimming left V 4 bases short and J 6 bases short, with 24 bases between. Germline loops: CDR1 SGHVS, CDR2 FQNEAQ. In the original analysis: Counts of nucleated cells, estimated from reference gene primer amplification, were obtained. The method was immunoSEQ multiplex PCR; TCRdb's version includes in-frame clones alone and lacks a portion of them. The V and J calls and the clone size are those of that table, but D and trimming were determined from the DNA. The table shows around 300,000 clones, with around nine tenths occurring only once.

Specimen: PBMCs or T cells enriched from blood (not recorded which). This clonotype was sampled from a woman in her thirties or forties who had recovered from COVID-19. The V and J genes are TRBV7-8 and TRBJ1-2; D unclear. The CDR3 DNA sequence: TGTGCCAGCAGCTCCCCCCTGGGAGGAGGGTCGATCCATGGCTACACCTTC. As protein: CASSSPLGGGSIHGYTF.